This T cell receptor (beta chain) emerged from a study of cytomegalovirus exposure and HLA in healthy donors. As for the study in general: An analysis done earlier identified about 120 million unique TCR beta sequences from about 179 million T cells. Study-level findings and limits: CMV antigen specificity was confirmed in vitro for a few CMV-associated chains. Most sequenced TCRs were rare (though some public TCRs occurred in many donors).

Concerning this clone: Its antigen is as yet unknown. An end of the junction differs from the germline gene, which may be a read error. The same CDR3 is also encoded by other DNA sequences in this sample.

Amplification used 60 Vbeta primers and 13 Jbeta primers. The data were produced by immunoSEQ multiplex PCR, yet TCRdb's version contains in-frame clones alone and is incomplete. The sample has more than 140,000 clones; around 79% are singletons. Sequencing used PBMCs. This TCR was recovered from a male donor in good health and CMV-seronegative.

CDR3 sequence reads: CASSPLETSDTEAFF. In nucleotides, the CDR3 is TGTGCCAGCAGCCCCCTTGAGACATCAGACACTGAAGCCTTCTTT. This chain joins TRBV7-3 and TRBJ1-1; D is unclear. CDR1 SGHTA and CDR2 FQGTGA come from the germline V gene. This CDR3 has 15 residues.